These T cell receptor beta chains were read from a single sample in a study of beta chain features in type 1 diabetes. Assay: immunoSEQ multiplex PCR; the TCRdb copy retains only in-frame clones and omits some. The sample lists about 140,000 clones, 9% to 10% occurring once. Sequencing input: central memory CD4+ T cells from blood. Receptors originate from a woman in her thirties or forties in good health. Each CDR3 is given with its conserved first and last residue. A D gene is named only where the DNA matches it firmly. The listing skips clone size in some rows; elsewhere it reads once, few, many or a size class.

d_gene	abundance	j_gene	v_gene	CDR3aa	CDR3nt
.	.	TRBJ2-7	TRBV10-1	CASSESIGNEQYF	TGCGCCAGCAGTGAGTCGATCGGGAACGAGCAGTACTTC
.	.	TRBJ2-6	TRBV2	CASSPRRGTGANVLTF	TGTGCCAGCAGCCCGCGGCGGGGAACTGGGGCCAACGTCCTGACTTTC
TRBD1	.	TRBJ2-3	TRBV5-1	CASSQGVSTDTQYF	TGCGCCAGCAGCCAGGGGGTCAGCACAGATACGCAGTATTTT
.	many	TRBJ1-3	TRBV11-2	CASSGVPNTIYF	TGTGCCAGCAGCGGAGTTCCAAACACCATATATTTT
.	few	TRBJ2-1	TRBV6-1	CASSAWDLNYNEQFF	TGTGCCAGCAGTGCCTGGGACTTGAATTACAATGAGCAGTTCTTC
.	.	TRBJ2-5	TRBV7-2	CASSAGTFGETQYF	TGTGCCAGCAGCGCCGGGACATTCGGGGAGACCCAGTACTTC
TRBD1	.	TRBJ1-4	TRBV28	CAIPDRENEKLFF	TGTGCCATCCCGGACAGGGAGAATGAAAAACTGTTTTTT
.	.	TRBJ2-1	TRBV5-4	CASSRGNEQFF	TGTGCCAGCAGTAGGGGGAATGAGCAGTTCTTC
.	few	TRBJ2-1	TRBV5-1	CASSLDGTSYNEQFF	TGCGCCAGCAGCTTGGACGGGACAAGTTACAATGAGCAGTTCTTC
TRBD1	few	TRBJ2-7	TRBV5-6	CASSSTGQSSYEQYF	TGTGCCAGCAGCTCGACGGGACAGAGCTCCTACGAGCAGTACTTC
.	few	TRBJ2-6	TRBV19	CASSIRLRSSGANVLTF	TGTGCCAGTAGTATACGGCTTCGGAGCTCTGGGGCCAACGTCCTGACTTTC
TRBD2	.	TRBJ2-5	TRBV9	CASSPAGIAGGRETQYF	TGTGCCAGCAGCCCAGCGGGGATAGCGGGGGGTCGGGAGACCCAGTACTTC
.	.	TRBJ1-1	TRBV6-5	CASSQGLGDTEAFF	TGTGCCAGCAGCCAGGGGCTTGGCGACACTGAAGCTTTCTTT
.	few	TRBJ2-7	TRBV11-2	CASSLSYRDYEQYF	TGTGCCAGCAGCTTAAGTTACAGAGACTACGAGCAGTACTTC
TRBD2	.	TRBJ2-7	TRBV12-5	CASGLKLAGGDSYEQYF	TGTGCTAGTGGTTTGAAATTAGCGGGGGGGGACTCCTACGAGCAGTACTTC
TRBD2	.	TRBJ2-1	TRBV4-3	CASSQEGTGGAYNEQFF	TGCGCCAGCAGCCAAGAAGGAACGGGGGGAGCCTACAATGAGCAGTTCTTC
TRBD2	.	TRBJ2-2	TRBV10-2	CASGLVVGSTGELFF	TGCGCCAGCGGACTAGTGGTTGGGTCCACCGGGGAGCTGTTTTTT
.	many	TRBJ1-5	TRBV10-3	CAISERAGNQPQHF	TGTGCCATCAGTGAAAGGGCAGGGAATCAGCCCCAGCATTTT
.	.	TRBJ1-4	TRBV18	CASSPGQTLAKLFF	TGTGCCAGCTCACCCGGACAGACGCTCGCAAAACTGTTTTTT
TRBD1	.	TRBJ1-6	TRBV6-6	CAIRPDRGHSPLHF	TGTGCCATCAGGCCTGACAGGGGGCATTCACCCCTCCACTTT
.	many	TRBJ2-5	TRBV5-1	CASSWLAGMGETQYF	TGCGCCAGCAGCTGGCTGGCAGGGATGGGAGAGACCCAGTACTTC
TRBD2	.	TRBJ2-7	TRBV4-2	CASSQGTSGGYEQYF	TGTGCCAGCAGCCAAGGGACTAGCGGAGGTTACGAGCAGTACTTC
.	few	TRBJ2-4	TRBV12-5	CASSQDSTKNIQYF	TGTGCTAGTTCTCAGGACTCCACCAAAAACATTCAGTACTTC
.	.	TRBJ1-1	TRBV6-5	CASSYSGLGIGTEAFF	TGTGCCAGCAGTTACTCGGGACTCGGTATTGGCACTGAAGCTTTCTTT
TRBD2	few	TRBJ2-4	TRBV9	CASGTSGGAAKNIQYF	TGTGCCAGCGGGACTAGCGGGGGGGCGGCCAAAAACATTCAGTACTTC
TRBD2	.	TRBJ2-1	TRBV5-1	CASSPPASGGFNEQFF	TGCGCCAGCAGCCCCCCTGCTAGCGGGGGGTTCAATGAGCAGTTCTTC
TRBD2	.	TRBJ2-3	TRBV11-2	CASSPSGGADTQYF	TGTGCCAGCAGCCCTAGCGGGGGGGCAGATACGCAGTATTTT
.	many	TRBJ2-5	TRBV21-1	CASSKVISQETQYF	TGTGCCAGCAGTAAAGTGATCAGTCAAGAGACCCAGTACTTC
TRBD1	.	TRBJ2-1	TRBV7-7	CASSSGQGYNEQFF	TGTGCCAGCAGCTCGGGACAGGGTTACAATGAGCAGTTCTTC
.	.	TRBJ2-1	TRBV11-2	CASSSPTPSSEQFF	TGTGCCAGCAGCTCCCCGACTCCCAGCTCTGAGCAGTTCTTC
.	few	TRBJ2-3	TRBV5-6	CASSPRGGSTDTQYF	TGTGCCAGCAGCCCAAGAGGGGGTTCAACAGATACGCAGTATTTT
.	.	TRBJ1-5	TRBV7-9	CASSSRVNQPQHF	TGTGCCAGCAGCTCCAGGGTTAATCAGCCCCAGCATTTT
TRBD1	few	TRBJ1-2	TRBV19	CASSTRGGPNYGYTF	TGTGCCAGTAGTACGAGAGGGGGCCCTAACTATGGCTACACCTTC
TRBD1	.	TRBJ1-2	TRBV5-1	CASSSRTGWGYRGYTF	TGCGCCAGCAGCTCTCGGACAGGGTGGGGCTATAGGGGCTACACCTTC
TRBD2	few	TRBJ2-1	TRBV7-2	CASSAGGGYNEQFF	TGTGCCAGCAGCGCTGGCGGGGGGTACAATGAGCAGTTCTTC
TRBD1	.	TRBJ2-7	TRBV18	CASSPAGGVHEQYF	TGTGCCAGCTCACCGGCAGGGGGCGTCCACGAGCAGTACTTC
.	.	TRBJ2-5	TRBV7-2	CASSLNLPGETQYF	TGTGCCAGCAGCTTAAACCTACCCGGGGAGACCCAGTACTTC
TRBD2	few	TRBJ2-1	TRBV9	CASSVAGGPEDEQFF	TGTGCCAGCAGCGTAGCGGGGGGGCCGGAGGATGAGCAGTTCTTC
TRBD1	.	TRBJ1-1	TRBV7-2	CASSLPGQGTNTEAFF	TGTGCCAGCAGCTTACCAGGACAGGGGACTAACACTGAAGCTTTCTTT
.	few	TRBJ1-4	TRBV4-1	CASSQDHPPATNEKLFF	TGCGCCAGCAGCCAAGATCACCCGCCAGCAACTAATGAAAAACTGTTTTTT
.	.	TRBJ2-5	TRBV4-1	CASSQGSGGYQETQYF	TGCGCCAGCAGCCAAGGCTCAGGGGGGTACCAAGAGACCCAGTACTTC
TRBD1	.	TRBJ2-7	TRBV29-1	CSVEDQQGAREQYF	TGCAGCGTTGAAGATCAACAGGGGGCGCGAGAGCAGTACTTC
TRBD1	.	TRBJ2-5	TRBV28	CASSRTGGQETQYF	TGTGCCAGCAGCCGGACAGGGGGTCAAGAGACCCAGTACTTC
.	.	TRBJ1-2	TRBV6-5	CASRGEGYGYTF	TGTGCCAGCAGAGGGGAAGGCTATGGCTACACCTTC
.	few	TRBJ2-7	TRBV27	CASSSIGLRREQYF	TGTGCCAGCAGTTCCATAGGACTACGACGGGAGCAGTACTTC
.	.	TRBJ2-5	TRBV5-1	CASSLGLPQETQYF	TGCGCCAGCAGCTTGGGGCTCCCCCAGGAGACCCAGTACTTC